This T cell receptor beta chain was found in a study of T cell responses to AZD1222 COVID-19 vaccine. Study-wide points: In all cases, repertoires were sampled only after the peak T cell response. Baseline seropositivity characterized only six AZD1222 recipients. Possibly, clonal diversity was underestimated; donors were largely white British and included more females.

Germline V gene data show CDR1 as SGHVS and CDR2 as FQNEAQ. The junction had 8 bases not matched to a gene; V was cut back by 5 bases and J by 0 bases. This CDR3 comprises 17 residues. Pooled together were second doses at about 4 or about 12 weeks. TCRdb's table, derived via immunoSEQ multiplex PCR, lists solely in-frame clones and lacks some. Here the sample spans about 130,000 clones, 80% to 95% being singletons. Concerning this clone itself: Its specificity is not known.

The source of this sequence is an adult who received the AZD1222 COVID-19 vaccine. The sequences come from peripheral blood, collected 28 days after the second AZD1222 dose. V gene TRBV7-8 combines with J gene TRBJ2-2; TRBD2 aligns across 8 bases. CDR3 DNA sequence: TGTGCCAGCAGCCTCGGGACTAGGCGGGCGAACACCGGGGAGCTGTTTTTT. Its translation: CASSLGTRRANTGELFF.